The 25 T cell receptor beta chains listed next were all sequenced from one sample in a study of T cells expressing NK-cell markers. TCRdb reprocessed the 5' RACE reads and reports one entry per CDR3 protein, with no DNA. This listing includes roughly 350,000 distinct CDR3 sequences. The sequencing input was blood T cells: a sorted CD56 or NKG2C T cell subset, CD4+ or CD8+ T cells, or bulk PBMC T cells (not recorded which). Receptors originate from a man aged 18 to 70 in good health.

This chain joins TRBV4-2 and TRBJ2-5. Germline V gene sequence: CDR1 LGHNA, CDR2 YNFKEQ. This CDR3 has 15 amino acids. The CDR3 loop is CASSQDLRLEQTQYF.

The chain has TRBV6-1 and TRBJ1-5; without DNA, the TCRdb call of TRBD1 cannot be checked. The CDR3 is 15 amino acids. Germline assignment: CDR1 MNHNS and CDR2 SASEGT. The CDR3 loop is CASSAYRGLGQPQHF.

The chain's CDR3 is CASTRQRGGQETQYF. The chain is built from TRBV12-3 or TRBV12-4 and TRBJ2-5; checking the TCRdb D call of TRBD2 is not possible without DNA. The CDR3 totals 15 residues.

The CDR3 reads CASSYYRAVGAFF. The genes are TRBV12-3 or TRBV12-4 and TRBJ1-1; TCRdb's D gene call, TRBD1, goes unchecked for lack of DNA. The CDR3 has 13 amino acids.

The chain joins TRBV14 to TRBJ2-3; absent DNA, TCRdb's TRBD2 call cannot be checked. The germline gives CDR1 SGHDN, CDR2 FVKESK. This CDR3 comprises 17 residues. The CDR3 loop reads CASSQGIRTPPVDTQYF.

The chain uses TRBV6-4 and TRBJ1-1; the D call from TCRdb, TRBD1, cannot be confirmed without DNA. The CDR3 consists of 15 residues. Per germline, CDR1 MRHNA and CDR2 SNTAGT. CDR3 sequence reads: CASRGEDSAPTEAFF.

This chain uses TRBV27 with TRBJ2-7; TCRdb calls TRBD2, which cannot be checked without DNA. Germline-derived CDR1 and CDR2 are MNHEY and SMNVEV (reference sequence). CDR3 length: 15 residues. Here the CDR3 reads CASSPSSGVAYEQYF.

The chain has TRBV6-6 and TRBJ2-7; checking the TCRdb D call of TRBD1 is not possible without DNA. Germline V lookup: CDR1 MNHNY, CDR2 SVGAGI (reference sequence). The CDR3 contains 13 residues. The CDR3: CATLRGGSYEQYF.

The chain joins TRBV12-3 or TRBV12-4 to TRBJ2-7; checking the TCRdb D call of TRBD1 is not possible without DNA. The CDR3 has 13 amino acids. The CDR3 loop reads CASRKDRSYEQYF.

The chain recombines TRBV5-1 with TRBJ2-3. The CDR3 runs to 17 residues. From germline, CDR1 is SGHRS and CDR2 YFSETQ. The CDR3 spells CASSLIPTVKSTDTQYF.

The chain couples TRBV18 to TRBJ1-5. Germline CDR1 and CDR2: KGHSH and LQKENI. The CDR3 has 15 residues. CDR3: CASSSEDASNQPQHF.

This sequence joins TRBV18 and TRBJ2-3; TCRdb's D gene call, TRBD2, goes unchecked for lack of DNA. CDR3 length: 14 amino acids. Germline V gene data show CDR1 as KGHSH and CDR2 as LQKENI. CDR3 in amino acids: CASSPAAGTDTQYF. Full variable domain (remainder filled in from reference TRBV18 and TRBJ2-3): NAGVMQNPRHLVRRRGQEARLRCSPMKGHSHVYWYRQLPEEGLKFMVYLQKENIIDESGMPKERFSAEFPKEGPSILRIQQVVRGDSAAYFCASSPAAGTDTQYFGPGTRLTVL.

The chain carries TRBV5-1 and TRBJ1-6. This CDR3 spans 20 amino acids. CDR1 is SGHRS and CDR2 is YFSETQ in the germline V gene. CDR3 amino acids: CASSSLSGPSGLIGNSPLHF.

The gene calls are TRBV19 and TRBJ2-2; the TCRdb call, TRBD1, lacks DNA for checking. This CDR3 has 14 residues. Germline V gene lookup returns CDR1 LNHDA and CDR2 SQIVND (reference sequence). CDR3 protein: CASSNSQGAGELFF.

The chain carries TRBV24-1 and TRBJ1-2; with no DNA, the TCRdb D assignment of TRBD1 cannot be verified. The germline gives CDR1 KGHDR, CDR2 SFDVKD. The CDR3 is 16 residues long. The CDR3 region is CATSDLRWRGHYGYTF.

The rearrangement joins TRBV2 to TRBJ1-5; the D gene TCRdb calls, TRBD1, cannot be checked with no DNA. In germline, CDR1 is SNHLY, CDR2 FYNNEI. The CDR3 is 14 amino acids. CDR3 loop: CASTPDRANQPQHF.

V gene TRBV18 combines with J gene TRBJ2-1; TCRdb calls TRBD1, which cannot be checked without DNA. This CDR3 spans 13 amino acids. Per the germline V gene, CDR1 is KGHSH and CDR2 is LQKENI. CDR3 sequence reads: CASYNRVSDEQFF.

The chain carries TRBV4-1 and TRBJ2-1. CDR1 MGHRA and CDR2 YSYEKL come from the germline V gene. The CDR3 has 16 amino acids. Here the CDR3 reads CASSPVVGSSYNEQFF.

The rearrangement links TRBV7-2 to TRBJ1-1. The CDR3 loop spans 12 amino acids. Germline loops: CDR1 SGHTA, CDR2 FQGNSA. This chain's CDR3 is CASSLRGKEAFF.

The rearrangement uses TRBV12-3 or TRBV12-4 and TRBJ2-2. The CDR3 is 15 residues long. This CDR3 is CASSPTRSGTGELFF.

The chain links TRBV24-1 to TRBJ2-1; the D call from TCRdb, TRBD1, cannot be confirmed without DNA. This CDR3 is 15 amino acids long. The germline CDR1 and CDR2 sequences are KGHDR and SFDVKD. This CDR3 reads CATSGPDRGRNEQFF.

This CDR3 reads CASSSRQQVQETQYF. This chain uses TRBV7-9 with TRBJ2-5; the TCRdb call, TRBD1, lacks DNA for checking. The CDR3 contains 15 residues. CDR1 is SEHNR, CDR2 FQNEAQ, per germline (reference sequence). The whole variable domain, filled in from reference TRBV7-9 and TRBJ2-5, reads DTGVSQNPRHKITKRGQNVTFRCDPISEHNRLYWYRQTLGQGPEFLTYFQNEAQLEKSRLLSDRFSAERPKGSFSTLEIQRTEQGDSAMYLCASSSRQQVQETQYFGPGTRLLVL.

The CDR3 here is CASSLSRLQETQYF. The genes are TRBV12-3 or TRBV12-4 and TRBJ2-5. This CDR3 comprises 14 residues.

The chain carries TRBV12-5 and TRBJ2-1; TCRdb's D gene call, TRBD1, goes unchecked for lack of DNA. Germline V gives CDR1 LGHNT, CDR2 FRNRAP. The CDR3 is 17 residues long. The CDR3: CASGVQNRTRSHNEQFF.

The chain carries TRBV5-5 and TRBJ2-5; TCRdb returns TRBD2, unconfirmable since there is no DNA. This CDR3 has 14 residues. Germline lookup yields CDR1 SGHKS and CDR2 YYEKEE (reference sequence). The CDR3 is CASSWSGGWETQYF.